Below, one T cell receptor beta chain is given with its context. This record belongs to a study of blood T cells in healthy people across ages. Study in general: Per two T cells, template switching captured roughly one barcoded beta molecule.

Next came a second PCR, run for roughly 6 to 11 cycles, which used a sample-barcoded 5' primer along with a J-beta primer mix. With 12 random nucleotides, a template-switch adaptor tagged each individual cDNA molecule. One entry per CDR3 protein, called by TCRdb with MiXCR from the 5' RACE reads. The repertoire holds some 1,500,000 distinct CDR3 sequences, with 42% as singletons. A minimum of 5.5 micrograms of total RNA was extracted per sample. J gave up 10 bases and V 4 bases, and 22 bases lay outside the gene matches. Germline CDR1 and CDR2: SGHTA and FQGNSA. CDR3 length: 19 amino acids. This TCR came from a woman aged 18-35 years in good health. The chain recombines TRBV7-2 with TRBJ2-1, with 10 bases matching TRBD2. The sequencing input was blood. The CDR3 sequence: CASSSGTSAPRWLVWEQFF. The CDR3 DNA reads TGTGCCAGCAGCTCCGGGACTAGCGCTCCACGGTGGCTGGTGTGGGAGCAGTTCTTC.